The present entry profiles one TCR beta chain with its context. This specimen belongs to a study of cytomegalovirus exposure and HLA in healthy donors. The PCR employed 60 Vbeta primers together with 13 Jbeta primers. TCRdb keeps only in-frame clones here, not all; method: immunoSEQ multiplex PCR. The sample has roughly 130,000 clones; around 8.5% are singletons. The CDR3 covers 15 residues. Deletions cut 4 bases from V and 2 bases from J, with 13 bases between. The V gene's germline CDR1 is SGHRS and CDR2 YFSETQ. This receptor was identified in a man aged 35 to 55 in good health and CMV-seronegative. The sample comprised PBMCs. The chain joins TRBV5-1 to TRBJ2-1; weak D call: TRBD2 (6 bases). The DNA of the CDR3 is TGCGCCAGCAGCATGGACGGGGGAACCTACAATGAGCAGTTCTTC. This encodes CASSMDGGTYNEQFF.